This T cell receptor beta chain appears in the sequencing data of a study of CD8 T cells in ankylosing spondylitis. Notes on the study in general: What seemed typical of ankylosing spondylitis blood was a TCR beta motif built from several highly homologous variants.

This CDR3 is 15 amino acids long. Germline V gene lookup returns CDR1 KGHSH and CDR2 LQKENI. After removal of 4 bases from V and 0 bases from J, the junction contained 3 bases not matched to a gene. Each CDR3 protein is one row after TCRdb ran MiXCR on the 5' RACE reads. The sample has about 340,000 distinct CDR3 sequences, roughly 8% seen once. A few counts support this clonotype. Its antigen is not known. The clonotype originates from a male donor with ankylosing spondylitis. This rearrangement joins TRBV18 to TRBJ2-1; TRBD2 matches 7 bases. Material: blood, either unsorted or a sorted T cell fraction (not recorded which). The CDR3 loop is CASSQLASSYNEQFF. DNA for the CDR3: TGTGCCAGCTCACAACTAGCGAGCTCCTACAATGAGCAGTTCTTC. The whole variable domain, filled in from reference TRBV18 and TRBJ2-1, reads NAGVMQNPRHLVRRRGQEARLRCSPMKGHSHVYWYRQLPEEGLKFMVYLQKENIIDESGMPKERFSAEFPKEGPSILRIQQVVRGDSAAYFCASSQLASSYNEQFFGPGTRLTVL.